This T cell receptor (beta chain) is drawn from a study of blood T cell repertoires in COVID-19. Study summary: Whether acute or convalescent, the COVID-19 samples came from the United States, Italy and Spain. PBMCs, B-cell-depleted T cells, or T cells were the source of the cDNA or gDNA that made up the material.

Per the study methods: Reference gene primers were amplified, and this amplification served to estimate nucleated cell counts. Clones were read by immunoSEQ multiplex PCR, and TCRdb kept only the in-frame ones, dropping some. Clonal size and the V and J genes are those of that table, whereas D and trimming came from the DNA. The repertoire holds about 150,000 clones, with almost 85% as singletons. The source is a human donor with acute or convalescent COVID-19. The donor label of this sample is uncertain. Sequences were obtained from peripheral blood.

CDR3 in DNA: TGTGCCAGCAGTTACGAGGCGGGGGGACCCCCCGATGAGCAGTTCTTC. The encoded protein is CASSYEAGGPPDEQFF. J is TRBJ2-1 and V is TRBV6-2 or TRBV6-3; 8 nucleotides agree with TRBD2. The J segment lost 8 bases and the V segment lost 2 bases, leaving 11 bases of the junction unmatched. The CDR3 covers 16 residues. The germline CDR1 and CDR2 sequences are MNHEY and SVGEGT.